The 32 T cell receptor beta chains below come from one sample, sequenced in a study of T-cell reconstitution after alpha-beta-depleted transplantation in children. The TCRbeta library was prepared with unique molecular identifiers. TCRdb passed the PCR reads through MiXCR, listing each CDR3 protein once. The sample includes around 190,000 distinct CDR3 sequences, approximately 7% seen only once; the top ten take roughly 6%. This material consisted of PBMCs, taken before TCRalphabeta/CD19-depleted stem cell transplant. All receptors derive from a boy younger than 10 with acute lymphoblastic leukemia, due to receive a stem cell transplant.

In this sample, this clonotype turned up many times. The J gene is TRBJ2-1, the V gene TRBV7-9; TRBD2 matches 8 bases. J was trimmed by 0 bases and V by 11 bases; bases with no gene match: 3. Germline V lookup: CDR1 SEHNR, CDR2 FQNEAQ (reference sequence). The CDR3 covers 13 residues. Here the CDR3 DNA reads TGTGCCGGCGCGGGAGGCTCCTACAATGAGCAGTTCTTC. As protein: CAGAGGSYNEQFF.

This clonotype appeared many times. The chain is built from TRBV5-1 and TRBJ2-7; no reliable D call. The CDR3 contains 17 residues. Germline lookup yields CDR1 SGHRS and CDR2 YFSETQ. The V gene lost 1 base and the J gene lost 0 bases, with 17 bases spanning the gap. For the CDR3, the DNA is TGCGCCAGCAGCTTGAGGGCCTCCAAGGAGTACTCCTACGAGCAGTACTTC. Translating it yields CASSLRASKEYSYEQYF.

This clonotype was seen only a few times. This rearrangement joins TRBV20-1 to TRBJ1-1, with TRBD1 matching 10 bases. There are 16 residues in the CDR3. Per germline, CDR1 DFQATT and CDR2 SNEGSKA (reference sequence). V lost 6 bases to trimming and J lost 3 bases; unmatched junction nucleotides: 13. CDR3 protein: CSAVNPPDRGDTEAFF. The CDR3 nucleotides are TGCAGTGCCGTTAATCCCCCGGACAGGGGGGACACTGAAGCTTTCTTT.

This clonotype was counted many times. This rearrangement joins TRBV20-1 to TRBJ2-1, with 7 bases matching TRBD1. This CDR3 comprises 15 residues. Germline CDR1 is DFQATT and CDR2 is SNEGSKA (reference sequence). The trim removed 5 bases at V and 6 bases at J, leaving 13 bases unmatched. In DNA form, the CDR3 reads TGCAGTGCTTACAAAACAGGGGAAGGTCCCAATGAGCAGTTCTTC. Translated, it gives CSAYKTGEGPNEQFF.

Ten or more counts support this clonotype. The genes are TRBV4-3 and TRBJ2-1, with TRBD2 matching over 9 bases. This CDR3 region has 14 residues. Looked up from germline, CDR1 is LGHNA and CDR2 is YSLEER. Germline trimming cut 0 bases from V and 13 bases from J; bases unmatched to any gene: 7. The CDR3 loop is CASSQEGSGGRQFF. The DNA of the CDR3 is TGCGCCAGCAGCCAAGAGGGTAGCGGGGGCCGCCAGTTCTTC.

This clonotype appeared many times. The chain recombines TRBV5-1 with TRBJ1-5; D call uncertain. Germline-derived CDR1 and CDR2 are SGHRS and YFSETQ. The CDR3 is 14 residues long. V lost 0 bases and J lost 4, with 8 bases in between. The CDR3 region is CASSLGTANQPQHF. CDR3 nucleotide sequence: TGCGCCAGCAGCTTGGGGACCGCAAATCAGCCCCAGCATTTT.

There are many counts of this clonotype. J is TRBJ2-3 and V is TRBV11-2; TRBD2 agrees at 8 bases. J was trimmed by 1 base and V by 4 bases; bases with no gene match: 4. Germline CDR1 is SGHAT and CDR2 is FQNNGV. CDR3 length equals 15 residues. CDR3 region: CASSSGGAGTDTQYF. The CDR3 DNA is TGTGCCAGCAGCTCCGGGGGGGCCGGCACAGATACGCAGTATTTT.

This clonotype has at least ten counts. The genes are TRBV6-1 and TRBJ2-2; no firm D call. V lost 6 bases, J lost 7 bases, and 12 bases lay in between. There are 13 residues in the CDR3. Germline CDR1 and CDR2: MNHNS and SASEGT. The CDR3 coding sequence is TGTGCCAGCAGCCAGACACTGGGCGGGGAGCTGTTTTTT. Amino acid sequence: CASSQTLGGELFF.

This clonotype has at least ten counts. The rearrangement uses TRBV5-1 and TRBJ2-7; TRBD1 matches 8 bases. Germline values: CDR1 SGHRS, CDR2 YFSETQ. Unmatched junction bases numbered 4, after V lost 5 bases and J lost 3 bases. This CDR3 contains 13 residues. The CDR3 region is CASSGTGDYEQYF. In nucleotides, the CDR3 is TGCGCCAGCAGTGGGACAGGAGACTACGAGCAGTACTTC.

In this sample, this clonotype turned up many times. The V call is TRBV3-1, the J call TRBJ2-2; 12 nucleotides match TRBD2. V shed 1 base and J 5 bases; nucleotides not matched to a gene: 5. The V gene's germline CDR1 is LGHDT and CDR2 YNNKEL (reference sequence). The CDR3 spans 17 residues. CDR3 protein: CASSQVSLAGGTGELFF. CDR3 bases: TGTGCCAGCAGCCAAGTCTCCCTAGCGGGGGGGACCGGGGAGCTGTTTTTT.

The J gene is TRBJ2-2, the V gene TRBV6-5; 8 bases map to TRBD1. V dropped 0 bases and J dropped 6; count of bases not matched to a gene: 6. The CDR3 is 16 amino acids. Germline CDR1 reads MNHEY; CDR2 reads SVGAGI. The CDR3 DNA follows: TGTGCCAGCAGTTACTCTTTGGCAGGGGGCGCCGGGGAGCTGTTTTTT. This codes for CASSYSLAGGAGELFF.

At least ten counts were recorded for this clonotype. The CDR3 bases are TGTGCCAGCAGTACCGAGACAGGACCCCAAGAGACCCAGTACTTC. It translates to CASSTETGPQETQYF. This chain links TRBV6-5 with TRBJ2-5; weak D call: TRBD1 (6 bases). The V and J ends lost 5 bases and 1 base respectively, with 14 bases between them. From germline, CDR1 is MNHEY and CDR2 SVGAGI. The CDR3 covers 15 residues.

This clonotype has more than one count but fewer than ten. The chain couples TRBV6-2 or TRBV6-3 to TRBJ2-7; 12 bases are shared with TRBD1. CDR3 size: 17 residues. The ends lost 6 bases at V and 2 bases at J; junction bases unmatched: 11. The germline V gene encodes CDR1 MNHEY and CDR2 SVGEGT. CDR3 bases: TGTGCCAGCAGCGCCGGGACAGGGGGCGCGATAACCTACGAGCAGTACTTC. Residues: CASSAGTGGAITYEQYF.

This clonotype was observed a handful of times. CDR3 coding DNA: TGTGCCAGCAGTTTAAGGGACAGGGGTAATGGTAATTCACCCCTCCACTTT. This codes for CASSLRDRGNGNSPLHF. The V call is TRBV28, the J call TRBJ1-6; 10 bases line up with TRBD1. J was trimmed by 6 bases and V by 2 bases; bases with no gene match: 7. CDR3 length: 17 amino acids. CDR1 MDHEN and CDR2 SYDVKM come from the germline V gene.

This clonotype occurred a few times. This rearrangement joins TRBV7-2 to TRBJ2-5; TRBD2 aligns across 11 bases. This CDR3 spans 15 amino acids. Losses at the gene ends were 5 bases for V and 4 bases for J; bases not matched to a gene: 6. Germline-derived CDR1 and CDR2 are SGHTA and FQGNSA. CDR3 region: CASSPIAGGGETQYF. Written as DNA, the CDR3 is TGTGCCAGCAGCCCAATAGCGGGGGGGGGAGAGACCCAGTACTTC.

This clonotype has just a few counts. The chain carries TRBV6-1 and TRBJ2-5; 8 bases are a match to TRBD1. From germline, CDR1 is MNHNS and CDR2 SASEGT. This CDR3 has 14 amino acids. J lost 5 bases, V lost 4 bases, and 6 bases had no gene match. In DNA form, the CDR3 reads TGTGCCAGCAGTGCGGACAGGGAAGGGGAGACCCAGTACTTC. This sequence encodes CASSADREGETQYF.

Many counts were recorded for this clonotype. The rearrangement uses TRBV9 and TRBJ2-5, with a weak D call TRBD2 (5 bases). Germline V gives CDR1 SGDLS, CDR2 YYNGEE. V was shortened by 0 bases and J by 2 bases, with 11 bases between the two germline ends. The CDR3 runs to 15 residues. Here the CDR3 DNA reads TGTGCCAGCAGCGTAGGAGGGTCCATTCAAGAGACCCAGTACTTC. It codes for CASSVGGSIQETQYF.

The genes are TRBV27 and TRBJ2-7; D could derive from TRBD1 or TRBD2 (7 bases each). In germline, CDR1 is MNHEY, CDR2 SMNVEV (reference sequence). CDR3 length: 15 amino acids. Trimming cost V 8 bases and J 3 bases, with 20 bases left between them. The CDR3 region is CASGFLAGGGYEQYF. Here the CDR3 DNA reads TGTGCCAGCGGCTTCCTCGCAGGGGGGGGCTACGAGCAGTACTTC.

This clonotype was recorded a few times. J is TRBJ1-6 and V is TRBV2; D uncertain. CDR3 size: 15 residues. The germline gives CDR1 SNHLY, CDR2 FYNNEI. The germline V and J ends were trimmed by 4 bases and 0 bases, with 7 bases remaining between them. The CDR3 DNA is TGTGCCAGCAGTGTTGGGAGCTCCTATAATTCACCCCTCCACTTT. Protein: CASSVGSSYNSPLHF.

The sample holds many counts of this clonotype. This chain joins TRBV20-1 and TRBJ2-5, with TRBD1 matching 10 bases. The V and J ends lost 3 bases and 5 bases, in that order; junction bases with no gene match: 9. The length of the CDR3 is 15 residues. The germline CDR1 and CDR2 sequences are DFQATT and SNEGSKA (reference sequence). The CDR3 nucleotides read TGCAGTGCTAGGCCCGGGACAGGGGTAACGGAGACCCAGTACTTC. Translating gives CSARPGTGVTETQYF.

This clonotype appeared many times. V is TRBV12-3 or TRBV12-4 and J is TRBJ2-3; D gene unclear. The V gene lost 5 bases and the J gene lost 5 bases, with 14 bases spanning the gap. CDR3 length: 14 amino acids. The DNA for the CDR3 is TGTGCCAGCAGTCCGACTCTTAATCGAGATACGCAGTATTTT. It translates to CASSPTLNRDTQYF.

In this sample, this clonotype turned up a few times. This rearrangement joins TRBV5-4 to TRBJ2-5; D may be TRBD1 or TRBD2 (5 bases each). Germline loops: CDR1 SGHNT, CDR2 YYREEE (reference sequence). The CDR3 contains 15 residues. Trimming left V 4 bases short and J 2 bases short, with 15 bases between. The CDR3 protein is CASSPWGSGQETQYF. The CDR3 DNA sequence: TGTGCCAGCAGCCCCTGGGGGAGTGGGCAAGAGACCCAGTACTTC.

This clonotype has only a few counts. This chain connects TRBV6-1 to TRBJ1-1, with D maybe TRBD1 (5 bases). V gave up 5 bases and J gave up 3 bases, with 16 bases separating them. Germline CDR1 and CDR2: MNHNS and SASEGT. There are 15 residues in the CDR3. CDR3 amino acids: CASSPGTPLDTEAFF. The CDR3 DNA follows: TGTGCCAGCAGTCCGGGGACTCCATTAGACACTGAAGCTTTCTTT.

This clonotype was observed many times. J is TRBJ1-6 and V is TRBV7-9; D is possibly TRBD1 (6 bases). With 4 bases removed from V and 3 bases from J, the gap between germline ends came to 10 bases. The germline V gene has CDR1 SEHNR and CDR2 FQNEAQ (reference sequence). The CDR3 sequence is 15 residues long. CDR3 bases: TGTGCCAGCAGCTCCCGGGACAACTATAATTCACCCCTCCACTTT. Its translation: CASSSRDNYNSPLHF. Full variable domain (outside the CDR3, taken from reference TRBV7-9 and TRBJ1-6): DTGVSQNPRHKITKRGQNVTFRCDPISEHNRLYWYRQTLGQGPEFLTYFQNEAQLEKSRLLSDRFSAERPKGSFSTLEIQRTEQGDSAMYLCASSSRDNYNSPLHFGNGTRLTVT.

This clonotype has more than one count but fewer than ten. The CDR3 loop is CASSLGDRPGELFF. CDR3 nucleotide sequence: TGTGCCAGCAGCTTAGGGGATCGGCCCGGGGAGCTGTTTTTT. The chain uses TRBV7-9 and TRBJ2-2; D not certain. Germline V gene sequence: CDR1 SEHNR, CDR2 FQNEAQ (reference sequence). There are 14 residues in the CDR3. V was cut by 1 base and J by 6 bases, with 9 bases left in between.

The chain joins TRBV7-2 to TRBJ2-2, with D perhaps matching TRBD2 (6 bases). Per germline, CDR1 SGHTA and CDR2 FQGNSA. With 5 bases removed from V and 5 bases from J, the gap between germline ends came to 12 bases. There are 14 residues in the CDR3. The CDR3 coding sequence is TGTGCCAGCAGCCCGGGACTGTGGACCGGGGAGCTGTTTTTT. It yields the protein CASSPGLWTGELFF.

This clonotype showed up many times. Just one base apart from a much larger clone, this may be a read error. CDR3 DNA: TGCAGCGTGGAGAGCGGGAGCTCCTACAATGAGCAGTTCTTC. Amino acids: CSVESGSSYNEQFF. The V call is TRBV29-1, the J call TRBJ2-1; 8 positions match TRBD2. Germline assignment: CDR1 SQVTM and CDR2 ANQGSEA. V was pared by 6 bases and J by 0 bases, with 4 bases of the junction left unmatched. This CDR3 comprises 14 residues.

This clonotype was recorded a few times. The chain's CDR3 is CATSRGKGASGTEAFF. The CDR3 DNA follows: TGTGCCACCAGCAGAGGAAAGGGGGCAAGCGGTACGGAAGCTTTCTTT. This chain connects TRBV15 to TRBJ1-1, with 7 bases matching TRBD1. V trimming: 1 base; J trimming: 8 bases; junction bases outside the gene matches: 13. The germline V gene encodes CDR1 LNHNV and CDR2 YYDKDF (reference sequence). This CDR3 has 16 amino acids.

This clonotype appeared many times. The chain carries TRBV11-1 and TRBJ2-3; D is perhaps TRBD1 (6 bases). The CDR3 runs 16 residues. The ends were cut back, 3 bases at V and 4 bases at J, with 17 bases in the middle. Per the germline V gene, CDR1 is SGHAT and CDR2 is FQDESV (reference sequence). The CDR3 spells CASSFGQNFFPDTQYF. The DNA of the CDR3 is TGTGCCAGCAGCTTCGGACAGAATTTTTTCCCAGATACGCAGTATTTT.

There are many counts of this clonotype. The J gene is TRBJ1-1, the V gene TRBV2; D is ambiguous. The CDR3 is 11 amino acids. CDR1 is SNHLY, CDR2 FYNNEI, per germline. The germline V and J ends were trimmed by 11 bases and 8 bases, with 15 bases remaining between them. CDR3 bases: TGTGCCTCCAGAGGACGAGCAGAAGCTTTCTTT. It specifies CASRGRAEAFF.

CDR3 in DNA: TGTGCCAGCAGCCCTTTCCGAGGGAGCGGACGGGTTGATACGCAGTATTTT. Translation gives CASSPFRGSGRVDTQYF. The J gene is TRBJ2-3, the V gene TRBV5-5; the D gene is possibly TRBD2 (5 bases). The CDR3 sequence is 17 residues long. The germline V gene has CDR1 SGHKS and CDR2 YYEKEE (reference sequence). V was trimmed by 4 bases and J by 6 bases, leaving 24 bases between them.

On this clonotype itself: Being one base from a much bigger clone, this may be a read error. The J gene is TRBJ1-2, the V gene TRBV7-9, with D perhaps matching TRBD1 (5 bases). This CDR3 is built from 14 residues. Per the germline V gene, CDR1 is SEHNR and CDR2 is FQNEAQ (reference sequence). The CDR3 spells CSSSPTDRDYGYTF. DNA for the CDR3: TGTTCCAGCAGCCCAACTGACAGAGACTATGGCTACACCTTC.